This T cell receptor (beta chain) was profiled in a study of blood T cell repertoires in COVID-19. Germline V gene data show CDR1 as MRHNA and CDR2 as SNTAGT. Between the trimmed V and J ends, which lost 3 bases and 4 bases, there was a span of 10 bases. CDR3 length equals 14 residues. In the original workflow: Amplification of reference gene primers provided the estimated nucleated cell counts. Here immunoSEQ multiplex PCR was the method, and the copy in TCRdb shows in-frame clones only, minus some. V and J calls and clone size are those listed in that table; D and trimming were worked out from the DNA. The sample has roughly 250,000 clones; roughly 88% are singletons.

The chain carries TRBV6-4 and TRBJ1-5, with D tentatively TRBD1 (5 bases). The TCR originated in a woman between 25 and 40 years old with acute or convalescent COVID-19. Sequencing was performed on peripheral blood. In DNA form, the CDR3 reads TGTGCCAGCAGTGAATCAGGGTCGAATCAGCCCCAGCATTTT. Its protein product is CASSESGSNQPQHF.